This is a list of T cell receptor beta chains from one sample in a study of T cell repertoires in cytomegalovirus infection. No cognate antigen is known for these TCRs. TCRdb re-called the reads with MiXCR, one entry per CDR3 protein. The sample has approximately 600,000 distinct CDR3 sequences; approximately 40% are singletons. Sequences were derived from cultured PBMCs, sampled from culture after CMV antigen stimulation. These receptor sequences come from a human donor in good health (CMV status not recorded). Some clones in this sample may be carry-over from other donors' samples. CDR3s include the opening cysteine and the closing phenylalanine or tryptophan. The D gene is left open where the match is weak. The size of a clone is reported for some rows only, either as once, few or many, or as a class for expanded clones.

J: TRBJ2-1; V: TRBV7-2; size: few; D: TRBD2; CDR3: CASSSQGLVANEQFF; DNA: TGTGCCAGCAGCTCCCAAGGACTAGTTGCGAATGAGCAGTTCTTC
J: TRBJ1-2; V: TRBV7-9; size: .; D: .; CDR3: CASSLRDRGYTF; DNA: TGTGCCAGCAGCCTTCGGGACCGTGGCTACACCTTC
J: TRBJ1-5; V: TRBV20-1; size: .; D: .; CDR3: CSARLSNQPQHF; DNA: TGCAGTGCTAGATTGAGCAATCAGCCCCAGCATTTT
J: TRBJ1-1; V: TRBV12-3/TRBV12-4; size: few; D: .; CDR3: CASSLMQSTEAFF; DNA: TGTGCCAGCAGTTTAATGCAGTCCACTGAAGCTTTCTTT
J: TRBJ2-1; V: TRBV7-2; size: few; D: TRBD2; CDR3: CASSFQGGSGWNEQFF; DNA: TGTGCCAGCAGCTTCCAGGGCGGGAGTGGTTGGAATGAGCAGTTCTTC
J: TRBJ2-5; V: TRBV6-2/TRBV6-3; size: once; D: .; CDR3: CASRAAGRGSQYF; DNA: TGTGCCAGCAGGGCGGCCGGCCGTGGGTCCCAGTACTTC
J: TRBJ2-3; V: TRBV10-3; size: .; D: TRBD1; CDR3: CAISDWGTDRDTQYF; DNA: TGTGCCATCAGTGACTGGGGGACAGACCGAGATACGCAGTATTTT
J: TRBJ2-1; V: TRBV11-3; size: .; D: .; CDR3: CASSLTTTSPFSPNNEQFF; DNA: TGTGCCAGCAGCCTCACCACGACTAGTCCCTTTTCGCCAAACAATGAGCAGTTCTTC
J: TRBJ2-1; V: TRBV7-2; size: .; D: TRBD1; CDR3: CASSPDGTAYNEQFF; DNA: TGTGCCAGCAGCCCGGACGGGACAGCTTACAATGAGCAGTTCTTC
J: TRBJ2-7; V: TRBV27; size: once; D: .; CDR3: CASHRTLTGTTYEQYF; DNA: TGTGCCAGCCACCGCACTTTGACAGGCACCACCTACGAGCAGTACTTC
J: TRBJ1-2; V: TRBV7-9; size: .; D: TRBD1; CDR3: CASTGTGDRANYGYTF; DNA: TGTGCCAGCACCGGAACAGGGGACAGAGCTAACTATGGCTACACCTTC
J: TRBJ2-5; V: TRBV5-4; size: .; D: .; CDR3: CASSTEQGQETQYF; DNA: TGTGCCAGCAGCACCGAGCAGGGGCAGGAGACCCAGTACTTC
J: TRBJ2-1; V: TRBV7-6; size: .; D: TRBD1; CDR3: CASSRPSRGGLSSYNEQFF; DNA: TGTGCCAGCAGCCGCCCCTCTAGAGGGGGCCTGAGCTCCTACAATGAGCAGTTCTTC
J: TRBJ1-1; V: TRBV7-2; size: many; D: .; CDR3: CASSSRTAMNTEAFF; DNA: TGTGCCAGCAGCTCCCGGACAGCTATGAACACTGAAGCTTTCTTT
J: TRBJ1-4; V: TRBV18; size: .; D: .; CDR3: CASSPWSSPNEKLFF; DNA: TGTGCCAGCTCACCTTGGTCCAGTCCTAATGAAAAACTGTTTTTT
J: TRBJ2-6; V: TRBV28; size: .; D: .; CDR3: CASSIHSGANVLTF; DNA: TGTGCCAGCAGCATTCACTCTGGGGCCAACGTCCTGACTTTC
J: TRBJ1-4; V: TRBV5-1; size: .; D: .; CDR3: CASSGQGTGDEKLFF; DNA: TGCGCCAGCTCCGGACAAGGAACGGGGGATGAAAAACTGTTTTTT
J: TRBJ1-2; V: TRBV4-1; size: .; D: TRBD1; CDR3: CASSQPRDRGHGYTF; DNA: TGCGCCAGCAGCCAACCCCGGGACAGGGGGCATGGCTACACCTTC
J: TRBJ2-3; V: TRBV11-2; size: .; D: .; CDR3: CASILGPRGTDTQYF; DNA: TGTGCCAGCATCTTAGGGCCTAGGGGCACAGATACGCAGTATTTT
J: TRBJ2-1; V: TRBV10-3; size: .; D: TRBD1; CDR3: CAISGTGGSYNEQFF; DNA: TGTGCCATCAGTGGAACAGGGGGCTCCTACAATGAGCAGTTCTTC